The next 13 T cell receptor beta chains were all read from a single sample in a study of early T cells in non-severe SARS-CoV-2 infection. TCRdb recomputed calls from the 5' RACE reads with MiXCR, one row per CDR3 protein. The table has some 56,000 distinct CDR3 sequences, over 13% seen once. The source was whole blood, collected at baseline. Receptors were obtained from an adult who was a healthcare worker with PCR-confirmed SARS-CoV-2 infection or an uninfected control (not recorded which).

This clonotype was seen more than once but under ten times. V usage is TRBV7-2 and J usage is TRBJ2-1; 8 nucleotides match TRBD2. V gave up 7 bases and J gave up 5 bases; unmatched junction bases: 10. The V gene's germline CDR1 is SGHTA and CDR2 FQGNSA. The CDR3 spans 15 residues. In DNA, the CDR3 is TGTGCCAGCAAGTATAGAAGAGCGGGAGACAATGAGCAGTTCTTC. This gives the protein CASKYRRAGDNEQFF. Full variable domain (missing parts from reference TRBV7-2 and TRBJ2-1): GAGVSQSPSNKVTEKGKDVELRCDPISGHTALYWYRQSLGQGLEFLIYFQGNSAPDKSGLPSDRFSAERTGGSVSTLTIQRTQQEDSAVYLCASKYRRAGDNEQFFGPGTRLTVL.

V usage is TRBV30 and J usage is TRBJ1-2; no reliable D call. V was shortened by 4 bases and J by 6 bases, with 18 bases between the two germline ends. The CDR3 runs to 14 residues. Germline assignment: CDR1 GTSNPN and CDR2 SVGIG (reference sequence). In nucleotides, the CDR3 is TGTGCCTGGATCAGCCCTTCGGGCCCCAATGGCTACACCTTC. This encodes CAWISPSGPNGYTF.

The V and J genes are TRBV5-5 and TRBJ1-6; D gene uncertain. Trimming took off 4 bases at V and 8 bases at J, with 4 bases between the two ends. Germline V gene lookup returns CDR1 SGHKS and CDR2 YYEKEE (reference sequence). The CDR3 length is 11 residues. CDR3 amino acids: CASSPDSPLHF. The CDR3 bases are TGTGCCAGCAGCCCCGATTCACCCCTCCACTTT.

Turning to this clonotype: Germline and junction disagree at one end, which may indicate a read error. The V call is TRBV3-1, the J call TRBJ1-4; D is ambiguous. The CDR3 sequence is 17 residues long. Germline V gene sequence: CDR1 LGHDT, CDR2 YNNKEL (reference sequence). CDR3: CASSEENRAGEYEKLFF. The CDR3 nucleotides read TGTGCCAGCAGCGAAGAAAACCGCGCAGGAGAATATGAAAAACTGTTTTTT.

In its sample, this clonotype was seen a few times. The chain employs TRBV20-1 and TRBJ2-3, with 8 bases fitting TRBD1. The CDR3 consists of 15 residues. CDR1 is DFQATT, CDR2 SNEGSKA, per germline (reference sequence). J lost 5 bases, V lost 2 bases, and 9 bases had no gene match. The CDR3 protein is CSARPPPTGVDTQYF. The CDR3 DNA reads as TGCAGTGCTAGACCTCCTCCGACAGGGGTAGATACGCAGTATTTT.

This chain links TRBV20-1 with TRBJ1-5, with unresolved D. The CDR3 runs to 14 residues. Germline V gives CDR1 DFQATT, CDR2 SNEGSKA (reference sequence). V lost 6 bases and J 2 bases, leaving 14 bases between the germline ends. The CDR3 coding sequence is TGCAGTGCCCAGAGGACCGGGGGCAATCAGCCCCAGCATTTT. Protein product: CSAQRTGGNQPQHF.

V usage is TRBV5-1 and J usage is TRBJ2-1; D unclear. Germline V CDR1 and CDR2: SGHRS, YFSETQ. The CDR3 sequence is 12 residues long. V was trimmed by 0 bases and J by 10 bases, leaving 8 bases between them. CDR3 in amino acids: CASSLGQFEQFF. CDR3 nucleotide sequence: TGCGCCAGCAGCTTGGGCCAATTCGAGCAGTTCTTC.

There are a few counts of this clonotype. The V call is TRBV2, the J call TRBJ2-1; D gene uncertain. In germline, CDR1 is SNHLY, CDR2 FYNNEI. Trimming took off 8 bases at V and 5 bases at J, with 13 bases between the two ends. The CDR3 length is 13 residues. The CDR3 bases are TGTGCCAGCGGGTACAACACACACAATGAGCAGTTCTTC. The encoded protein is CASGYNTHNEQFF.

The chain uses TRBV6-1 and TRBJ1-1, with 8 bases that match TRBD1. The CDR3 runs 15 residues. Germline values: CDR1 MNHNS, CDR2 SASEGT. The junction had 7 bases not matched to a gene; V was cut back by 3 bases and J by 4 bases. CDR3: CASSDPGQGLTEAFF. DNA for the CDR3: TGTGCCAGCAGTGACCCCGGACAGGGCCTCACTGAAGCTTTCTTT.

This clonotype has just a few counts. V is TRBV11-2 and J is TRBJ2-2, with D uncertain. Between the trimmed V and J ends, which lost 1 base and 0 bases, there was a span of 3 bases. Germline V gene sequence: CDR1 SGHAT, CDR2 FQNNGV. The CDR3 has 14 amino acids. The CDR3 loop reads CASSLAPNTGELFF. The CDR3 nucleotides are TGTGCCAGCAGCTTAGCCCCGAACACCGGGGAGCTGTTTTTT.

This clonotype was seen only once. The genes are TRBV11-2 and TRBJ2-5; perhaps TRBD1 as D (6 bases). The germline V gene has CDR1 SGHAT and CDR2 FQNNGV. This CDR3 contains 15 residues. The ends were cut back, 2 bases at V and 4 bases at J, with 14 bases in the middle. CDR3 coding DNA: TGTGCCAGCAGCTTAACCCCGCAGGGGCGAGAGACCCAGTACTTC. It translates to CASSLTPQGRETQYF.

The CDR3, as DNA: TGTGCCAGCAGCTTAAGACAGGGGGATTACAATGAGCAGTTCTTC. It translates to CASSLRQGDYNEQFF. This sequence joins TRBV7-3 and TRBJ2-1; 9 bases match TRBD1. This CDR3 comprises 15 residues. Trimming at V came to 1 base and at J to 4 bases, leaving 2 bases not matched to a gene. The germline V gene encodes CDR1 SGHTA and CDR2 FQGTGA.

This clonotype was found a few times. The gene calls are TRBV12-3 or TRBV12-4 and TRBJ2-7; 8 bases are a match to TRBD1. Trimming removed 4 bases from V and 3 bases from J; junction bases left unmatched: 8. The CDR3 has 15 residues. The CDR3 sequence is CASSSEQGVFYEQYF. CDR3 nucleotides: TGTGCCAGCAGTTCGGAACAGGGGGTTTTCTACGAGCAGTACTTC.